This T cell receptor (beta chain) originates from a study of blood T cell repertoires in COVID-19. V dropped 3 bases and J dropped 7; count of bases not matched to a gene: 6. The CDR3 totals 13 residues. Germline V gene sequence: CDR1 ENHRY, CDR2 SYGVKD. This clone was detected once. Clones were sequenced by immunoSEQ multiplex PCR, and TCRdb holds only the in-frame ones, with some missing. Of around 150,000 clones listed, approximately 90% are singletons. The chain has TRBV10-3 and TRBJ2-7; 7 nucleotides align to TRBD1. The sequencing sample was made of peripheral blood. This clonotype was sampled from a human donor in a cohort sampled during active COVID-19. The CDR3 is CAISDRQGEEQYF. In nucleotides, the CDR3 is TGTGCCATCAGTGACAGGCAGGGGGAAGAGCAGTACTTC.